The 21 T cell receptor beta chains presented below share a single source sample, sequenced in a study of control samples from healthy donors and cancer patients. Repertoires were generated with immunoSEQ multiplex PCR, while TCRdb's copy carries only in-frame clones and drops some. The sample contains 95,000 to 120,000 clones, 70% to 85% of which appear only once. Material for sequencing was blood. The source is a man aged 18 to 29 in good health.

The chain employs TRBV6-5 and TRBJ2-5; no clear D gene. V was pared by 2 bases and J by 0 bases, with 10 bases between. The germline V gene encodes CDR1 MNHEY and CDR2 SVGAGI. CDR3 length: 15 residues. In nucleotides, the CDR3 is TGTGCCAGCAGTTACGAAGGGCACTACCAAGAGACCCAGTACTTC. Its translation: CASSYEGHYQETQYF.

This chain joins TRBV5-1 and TRBJ2-3; D might be TRBD2 (5 bases). The CDR3 totals 12 residues. Germline CDR1 reads SGHRS; CDR2 reads YFSETQ. The V end lost 4 bases, the J end lost 9 bases, and 12 bases lay between the germline ends. CDR3 sequence reads: CASSLSGETQYF. CDR3 bases: TGCGCCAGCAGCCTGTCTGGGGAGACGCAGTATTTT.

The rearrangement uses TRBV4-1 and TRBJ1-5; no clear D. The germline V gene has CDR1 MGHRA and CDR2 YSYEKL. The V end lost 4 bases, the J end lost 4 bases, and 23 bases lay between the germline ends. CDR3 length equals 18 residues. CDR3 in amino acids: CASSPAFGEGNVNQPQHF. CDR3 sequence (DNA): TGCGCCAGCAGCCCAGCCTTCGGTGAAGGGAACGTGAATCAGCCCCAGCATTTT.

This chain joins TRBV11-1 and TRBJ1-1; no definite D call. This CDR3 comprises 14 residues. Deletions cut 5 bases from V and 6 bases from J, with 16 bases between. Germline V lookup: CDR1 SGHAT, CDR2 FQDESV (reference sequence). Written as DNA, the CDR3 is TGTGCCAGCAGCCGAACCGGAGGTGGCCCTGAAGCTTTCTTT. It codes for CASSRTGGGPEAFF.

The chain is built from TRBV4-2 and TRBJ2-1; D might be TRBD1 or TRBD2, each matching 5 bases. V was clipped by 1 base and J by 3 bases, with 13 bases between them. CDR1 LGHNA and CDR2 YNFKEQ come from the germline V gene. This CDR3 region has 16 residues. CDR3 in DNA: TGTGCCAGCAGCCAAGGTTACGGGACGGTCTACAATGAGCAGTTCTTC. Its translation: CASSQGYGTVYNEQFF.

V is TRBV11-2 and J is TRBJ1-1, with D uncertain. This CDR3 is 11 amino acids long. Germline loops: CDR1 SGHAT, CDR2 FQNNGV. V lost 6 bases and J 5 bases, leaving 7 bases between the germline ends. The CDR3 DNA reads as TGTGCCAGCAGGGGGAGAACTGAAGCTTTCTTT. Translated, it gives CASRGRTEAFF.

The chain carries TRBV5-4 and TRBJ2-2; D is perhaps TRBD2 (5 bases). Germline V gene data show CDR1 as SGHNT and CDR2 as YYREEE (reference sequence). V was pared by 5 bases and J by 7 bases, with 9 bases between. CDR3 length equals 12 residues. DNA of the CDR3: TGTGCCAGCAGTTCCCGGGACGGGGAGCTGTTTTTT. It codes for CASSSRDGELFF.

This clone was seen just once. This chain connects TRBV6-5 to TRBJ1-1, with D unresolved. With 5 bases removed from V and 4 bases from J, the gap between germline ends came to 14 bases. The germline CDR1 and CDR2 sequences are MNHEY and SVGAGI. The CDR3 has 14 amino acids. The CDR3 loop is CASSLLAGSTEAFF. The DNA for the CDR3 is TGTGCCAGCAGTCTGCTCGCGGGAAGCACTGAAGCTTTCTTT.

The chain recombines TRBV6-5 with TRBJ1-5; D is ambiguous. This CDR3 is built from 11 residues. Trimming stripped 10 bases from V and 9 bases from J, with 13 bases between. Germline values: CDR1 MNHEY, CDR2 SVGAGI. CDR3 bases: TGTGCCATTAAAACATCGGGGCCCCAGCATTTT. Protein: CAIKTSGPQHF.

This clone has just a few counts. The chain combines TRBV3-1 (or the pseudogene TRBV3-2) with TRBJ1-2, with D hard to call. From germline, CDR1 is LGHDT and CDR2 YNNKEL (reference sequence). V dropped 4 bases and J dropped 7 bases, with 13 bases sitting between them. The CDR3 extends over 13 amino acids. Here the CDR3 reads CASSRSTGGGYTF. The CDR3 nucleotides read TGTGCCAGCAGCCGGAGTACGGGTGGTGGCTACACCTTC.

The CDR3 loop reads CASTPPRGSYGYTF. In nucleotides, the CDR3 is TGTGCCAGCACCCCACCTCGAGGAAGCTATGGCTACACCTTC. The chain has TRBV28 and TRBJ1-2; D gene unclear. CDR1 MDHEN and CDR2 SYDVKM come from the germline V gene. The CDR3 is 14 amino acids. V was clipped by 7 bases and J by 4 bases, with 16 bases between them.

This clone appeared a few times. J is TRBJ1-2 and V is TRBV7-9; TRBD1 is a possible D gene (6 bases). CDR1 and CDR2 (germline): SEHNR, FQNEAQ (reference sequence). The length of the CDR3 is 14 residues. V was cut by 4 bases and J by 4 bases, with 13 bases left in between. CDR3 nucleotide sequence: TGTGCCAGCAGCTACACAGGGTCGACCTATGGCTACACCTTC. This translates into CASSYTGSTYGYTF.

The chain has TRBV7-9 and TRBJ1-6; D may be TRBD1 (5 bases). V lost 5 bases and J lost 10, with 18 bases in between. Germline CDR1 SEHNR, CDR2 FQNEAQ (reference sequence). This CDR3 is built from 15 residues. CDR3 loop: CASSDLDLPGSPLHF. The CDR3 bases are TGTGCCAGCAGCGACCTCGACCTCCCAGGGTCACCCCTCCACTTT.

This clone was detected only a few times. The chain joins TRBV6-2 or TRBV6-3 to TRBJ2-2; 7 bases line up with TRBD1. Trimming at V came to 5 bases and at J to 3 bases, leaving 3 bases not matched to a gene. CDR1 MNHEY and CDR2 SVGEGT come from the germline V gene. This CDR3 is 14 amino acids long. The DNA of the CDR3 is TGTGCCAGCAGTACCCAGGGGGACACCGGGGAGCTGTTTTTT. It specifies CASSTQGDTGELFF.

This chain uses TRBV10-3 with TRBJ1-4; TRBD1 agrees at 7 bases. The length of the CDR3 is 12 residues. Per germline, CDR1 ENHRY and CDR2 SYGVKD. With V trimmed by 9 bases and J by 4 bases, 2 bases remained unmatched. The CDR3 reads CAIGGLNEKLFF. The CDR3 coding sequence is TGTGCCATAGGGGGCCTTAATGAAAAACTGTTTTTT.

In nucleotides, the CDR3 is TGTGCCTGGAGTGGTTATTTTGACAGGGGGCCCTTGGATGGCTACACCTTC. It encodes CAWSGYFDRGPLDGYTF. The V call is TRBV30, the J call TRBJ1-2; 10 nucleotides match TRBD1. V shed 1 base and J 6 bases; nucleotides not matched to a gene: 14. There are 17 residues in the CDR3. Germline V gives CDR1 GTSNPN, CDR2 SVGIG (reference sequence).

The CDR3 protein is CASSADWRTATYGYTF. The CDR3, as DNA: TGTGCCAGCAGTGCCGATTGGAGGACAGCCACCTATGGCTACACCTTC. This chain uses TRBV6-1 with TRBJ1-2; D is possibly TRBD1 (6 bases). This CDR3 comprises 16 residues. Germline V gene data show CDR1 as MNHNS and CDR2 as SASEGT. Between the trimmed V and J ends, which lost 4 bases and 4 bases, there was a span of 19 bases.

This clone was observed once. In the same sample, other DNA sequences code for this CDR3. The V call is TRBV6-5, the J call TRBJ1-3, with D possibly matching TRBD1 (5 bases). Trimming stripped 0 bases from V and 3 bases from J, with 12 bases between. Germline-derived CDR1 and CDR2 are MNHEY and SVGAGI. CDR3 size: 16 residues. The CDR3 protein is CASSYSRGGFGNTIYF. CDR3 sequence (DNA): TGTGCCAGCAGTTACTCGAGGGGCGGGTTTGGAAACACCATATATTTT.

The rearrangement joins TRBV6-2 or TRBV6-3 to TRBJ1-5, with D tentatively TRBD1 (6 bases). Trimming removed 5 bases from V and 11 bases from J, with 16 bases in between. Germline CDR1 reads MNHEY; CDR2 reads SVGEGT. The length of the CDR3 is 13 residues. CDR3 region: CASSTRQGSAQHF. The CDR3 coding sequence is TGTGCCAGCAGTACACGGCAGGGGTCGGCCCAGCATTTT.

This clone was detected a few times. The chain uses TRBV25-1 and TRBJ2-1; TRBD1 matches 9 bases. The CDR3 spans 18 residues. The V gene's germline CDR1 is MGHDK and CDR2 SYGVNS. After removal of 2 bases from V and 3 bases from J, the junction contained 11 bases not matched to a gene. In DNA form, the CDR3 reads TGTGCCAGCAGTGAACCCAGCAACCGGACAGGGGTCTACAATGAGCAGTTCTTC. It encodes CASSEPSNRTGVYNEQFF.

J is TRBJ2-1 and V is TRBV9; the D is unclear. Looked up from germline, CDR1 is SGDLS and CDR2 is YYNGEE. V shed 1 base and J shed 2 bases, with 4 bases lying between them. The CDR3 is 13 residues long. CDR3 in amino acids: CASSVFPYNEQFF. The CDR3 nucleotides are TGTGCCAGCAGCGTATTCCCCTACAATGAGCAGTTCTTC.